Described below is a single T cell receptor beta chain sequence and its context. The method was immunoSEQ multiplex PCR; TCRdb's version includes in-frame clones alone and lacks a portion of them. The sample consists of 160,000 or so clones, 96% of them appearing once. These data are taken from a study of control samples from healthy donors and cancer patients. V trimming: 2 bases; J trimming: 9 bases; junction bases outside the gene matches: 5. The CDR3 sequence is 14 residues long. The germline V gene has CDR1 GTSNPN and CDR2 SVGIG (reference sequence). Sequencing input: blood. The sequence was collected from a woman aged 25 to 39 in good health. The rearrangement uses TRBV30 and TRBJ2-5, with TRBD2 identical over 14 bases. This CDR3 reads CAWSTGTSGRAQYF. CDR3 nucleotide sequence: TGTGCCTGGAGTACGGGGACTAGCGGGAGAGCCCAGTACTTC.